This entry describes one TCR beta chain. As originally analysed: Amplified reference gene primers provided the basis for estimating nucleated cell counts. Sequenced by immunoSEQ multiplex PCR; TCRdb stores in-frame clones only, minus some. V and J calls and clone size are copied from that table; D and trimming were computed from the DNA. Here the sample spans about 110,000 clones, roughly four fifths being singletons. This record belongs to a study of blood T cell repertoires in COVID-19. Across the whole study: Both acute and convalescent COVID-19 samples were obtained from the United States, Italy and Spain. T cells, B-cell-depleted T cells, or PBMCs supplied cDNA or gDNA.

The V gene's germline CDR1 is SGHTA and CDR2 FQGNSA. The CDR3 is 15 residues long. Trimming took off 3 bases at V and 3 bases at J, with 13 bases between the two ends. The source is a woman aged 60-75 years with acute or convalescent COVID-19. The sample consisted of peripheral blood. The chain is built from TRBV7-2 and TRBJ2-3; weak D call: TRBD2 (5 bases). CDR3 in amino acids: CASSFRGSGTDTQYF. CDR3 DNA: TGTGCCAGCAGCTTCAGAGGGTCCGGTACAGATACGCAGTATTTT.